These 27 T cell receptor beta chains share one sample of origin, sequenced in a study of T cells in narcolepsy. This table comes from immunoSEQ multiplex PCR, and its TCRdb copy is limited to in-frame clones, with some not included. The sample consists of about 33,000 clones, 90% of them appearing once. The specimen was CD45RA- memory CD4+ T cells from PBMCs. The source is a human donor with narcolepsy.

This sequence joins TRBV2 and TRBJ1-5; D might be TRBD1 (6 bases). The CDR3 runs to 12 residues. V was trimmed by 7 bases and J by 6 bases, leaving 10 bases between them. From germline, CDR1 is SNHLY and CDR2 FYNNEI. The CDR3 coding sequence is TGTGCCAGCACAGGGGAAAGTCAGCCCCAGCATTTT. This gives the protein CASTGESQPQHF.

A note on this clone: The sample holds other DNA sequences that translate to the same CDR3. The chain employs TRBV20-1 and TRBJ2-7, with TRBD1 as a possible D gene (5 bases). The length of the CDR3 is 10 residues. Germline CDR1 DFQATT, CDR2 SNEGSKA (reference sequence). Trimming shortened V by 3 bases and J by 5 bases, and 5 bases separated the two germline ends. CDR3 protein: CSARDNEQYF. The CDR3, as DNA: TGCAGTGCTAGGGACAACGAGCAGTACTTC.

The chain joins TRBV27 to TRBJ2-3, with D perhaps matching TRBD1 (6 bases). Looked up from germline, CDR1 is MNHEY and CDR2 is SMNVEV (reference sequence). The V end was cut by 0 bases, the J end by 5 bases, with 12 bases between. CDR3 length: 15 residues. CDR3 coding DNA: TGTGCCAGCAGTTTATCAGGGCTAGGGGGAGATACGCAGTATTTT. Encoded protein: CASSLSGLGGDTQYF.

The CDR3 sequence is CASGGQDYSNQPQHF. DNA for the CDR3: TGTGCCAGCGGCGGACAGGATTATAGCAATCAGCCCCAGCATTTT. This chain uses TRBV2 with TRBJ1-5; 7 bases fit TRBD1. J gave up 0 bases and V 8 bases, and 7 bases lay outside the gene matches. The CDR3 is 15 residues long. Per the germline V gene, CDR1 is SNHLY and CDR2 is FYNNEI.

This sequence joins TRBV6-5 and TRBJ2-1; D is perhaps TRBD2 (6 bases). The length of the CDR3 is 13 residues. Germline assignment: CDR1 MNHEY and CDR2 SVGAGI. Trimming removed 6 bases from V and 9 bases from J, with 15 bases in between. CDR3 residues: CASSPLGGSEQFF. Written as DNA, the CDR3 is TGTGCCAGCAGCCCTCTCGGGGGTTCTGAGCAGTTCTTC.

CDR3 region: CASSLVGNQPQHF. CDR3 coding DNA: TGTGCCAGCAGCTTAGTAGGGAATCAGCCCCAGCATTTT. The V gene is TRBV11-2, the J gene TRBJ1-5; D is ambiguous. Deletions cut 1 base from V and 4 bases from J, with 5 bases between. The CDR3 is made up of 13 amino acids. Germline V gene sequence: CDR1 SGHAT, CDR2 FQNNGV. The full variable domain, completed using reference TRBV11-2 and TRBJ1-5, is EAGVAQSPRYKIIEKRQSVAFWCNPISGHATLYWYQQILGQGPKLLIQFQNNGVVDDSQLPKDRFSAERLKGVDSTLKIQPAKLEDSAVYLCASSLVGNQPQHFGDGTRLSIL.

The rearrangement uses TRBV9 and TRBJ2-1, with D possibly matching TRBD2 (6 bases). Germline CDR1 and CDR2: SGDLS and YYNGEE. V shed 0 bases and J shed 4 bases, with 14 bases lying between them. The CDR3 consists of 16 residues. The CDR3 region has the DNA TGTGCCAGCAGCGTAGGGGGTCGGGAGCCTTACAATGAGCAGTTCTTC. This translates into CASSVGGREPYNEQFF.

This chain joins TRBV19 and TRBJ2-5; a possible D gene is TRBD2 (5 bases). The DNA matches TRBJ2-7 better at its end, which makes the J call doubtful. This CDR3 spans 13 amino acids. Germline-derived CDR1 and CDR2 are LNHDA and SQIVND (reference sequence). The CDR3: CASRGSQLGEQYF. CDR3 sequence (DNA): TGTGCCAGTAGGGGGAGTCAGCTTGGCGAGCAGTACTTC.

This clone showed up just once. J is TRBJ1-2 and V is TRBV2, with 8 bases identical to TRBD1. This CDR3 comprises 14 residues. The germline gives CDR1 SNHLY, CDR2 FYNNEI. The V gene end was trimmed by 6 bases and the J gene end by 2 bases; junction bases not matched to a gene: 5. CDR3 DNA sequence: TGTGCCAGCAGGGGACAGGCCGCAAACTATGGCTACACCTTC. Amino acids: CASRGQAANYGYTF.

A remark on this clone: Other DNA sequences from this sample encode an identical CDR3 as well. This chain joins TRBV4-2 and TRBJ1-1; D perhaps matches TRBD1 (6 bases). Trimming left V 0 bases short and J 5 bases short, with 10 bases between. CDR3 length equals 14 residues. CDR1 and CDR2 from the germline V gene are LGHNA and YNFKEQ. In nucleotides, the CDR3 is TGTGCCAGCAGCCAAGACAGGGGAGGGACTGAAGCTTTCTTT. It encodes CASSQDRGGTEAFF.

The chain's CDR3 is CASSLSPYRGVGAFF. CDR3 nucleotide sequence: TGTGCCAGCAGTTTATCCCCTTACAGGGGCGTAGGAGCTTTCTTT. This chain connects TRBV27 to TRBJ1-1, with 7 bases that match TRBD1. V gave up 0 bases and J gave up 10 bases; unmatched junction bases: 11. Germline values: CDR1 MNHEY, CDR2 SMNVEV (reference sequence). The CDR3 is 15 residues long.

The V gene is TRBV5-4, the J gene TRBJ2-7; 8 bases align to TRBD1. The germline CDR1 and CDR2 sequences are SGHNT and YYREEE (reference sequence). V lost 4 bases and J lost 4; bases outside the gene matches: 10. This CDR3 contains 15 residues. DNA for the CDR3: TGTGCCAGCAGCCCACCCGGGACAGGTGTATACGAGCAGTACTTC. This codes for CASSPPGTGVYEQYF.

This chain uses TRBV30 with TRBJ1-5; no definite D call. The CDR3 sequence is 13 residues long. Looked up from germline, CDR1 is GTSNPN and CDR2 is SVGIG (reference sequence). V dropped 3 bases and J dropped 6 bases, with 12 bases sitting between them. The CDR3 DNA reads as TGTGCCTGGAGCTCCAAGGCGTCTCAGCCCCAGCATTTT. Residues: CAWSSKASQPQHF.

The V call is TRBV19, the J call TRBJ2-3; D is tentatively TRBD1 or TRBD2 (5 bases each). Trimming removed 5 bases at V and 1 base at J, with 16 bases between. CDR3 size: 16 residues. Germline-derived CDR1 and CDR2 are LNHDA and SQIVND (reference sequence). The CDR3 region is CASSARGLWGTDTQYF. The CDR3 DNA reads TGTGCCAGTAGTGCCCGGGGCCTCTGGGGCACAGATACGCAGTATTTT.

The chain uses TRBV6-5 and TRBJ2-4; 7 nucleotides match TRBD2. V lost 6 bases, J lost 8 bases, and 7 bases stayed unmatched. The CDR3 extends over 13 amino acids. CDR1 and CDR2 (germline): MNHEY, SVGAGI. This CDR3 reads CASRDRGEHIQYF. For the CDR3, the DNA is TGTGCCAGCAGGGACCGGGGGGAACACATTCAGTACTTC.

This chain links TRBV27 with TRBJ1-1; 8 nucleotides match TRBD1. The CDR3 sequence is 14 residues long. V shed 2 bases, J shed 8 bases, and the junction held 7 bases outside the gene matches. Germline V gives CDR1 MNHEY, CDR2 SMNVEV (reference sequence). In DNA, the CDR3 is TGTGCCAGCAGTTTACATGGACAGGGTGGGGAAGCTTTCTTT. Protein: CASSLHGQGGEAFF.

The V call is TRBV9, the J call TRBJ1-2, with D perhaps TRBD1 (5 bases). The CDR3 is 13 residues long. Trimming took off 0 bases at V and 8 bases at J, with 11 bases between the two ends. Per the germline V gene, CDR1 is SGDLS and CDR2 is YYNGEE. Here the CDR3 DNA reads TGTGCCAGCAGCGTAGAAGGGGTACGCGGCTACACCTTC. Amino acids: CASSVEGVRGYTF.

This clone showed up just once. The chain recombines TRBV19 with TRBJ2-2; tentative D call: TRBD1 (6 bases). The CDR3 is 14 residues long. Trimming left V 7 bases short and J 6 bases short, with 15 bases between. Germline loops: CDR1 LNHDA, CDR2 SQIVND (reference sequence). CDR3 sequence: CASTRTELSGELFF. CDR3 bases: TGTGCCAGTACCCGGACAGAGTTGTCCGGGGAGCTGTTTTTT.

CDR3 nucleotides: TGTGCCAGCAGCCCTGGGGGGTTAGCTCGGGAGACCCAGTACTTC. Its protein product is CASSPGGLARETQYF. The chain has TRBV27 and TRBJ2-5, with TRBD2 as a possible D gene (6 bases). Trimming shortened V by 6 bases and J by 5 bases, and 19 bases separated the two germline ends. Germline CDR1 and CDR2: MNHEY and SMNVEV (reference sequence). The CDR3 contains 15 residues.

The chain combines TRBV5-1 with TRBJ2-6; TRBD1 might be the D (6 bases). The CDR3 is 17 amino acids. In germline, CDR1 is SGHRS, CDR2 YFSETQ. The germline V and J ends were trimmed by 4 bases and 0 bases, with 14 bases remaining between them. The CDR3 coding sequence is TGCGCCAGCAGCCCTTCCCAGGGGTCCTCTGGGGCCAACGTCCTGACTTTC. This sequence encodes CASSPSQGSSGANVLTF.

The gene calls are TRBV2 and TRBJ2-6; D is unresolved. The V end was cut by 1 base, the J end by 2 bases, with 9 bases between. CDR3 length: 16 residues. CDR1 and CDR2 from the germline V gene are SNHLY and FYNNEI. The chain's CDR3 is CASSEGTMAGANVLTF. The DNA of the CDR3 is TGTGCCAGCAGTGAAGGGACGATGGCTGGGGCCAACGTCCTGACTTTC.

The V gene is TRBV7-9, the J gene TRBJ1-3; D perhaps matches TRBD1 (5 bases). V dropped 2 bases and J dropped 0 bases, with 11 bases sitting between them. This CDR3 has 16 amino acids. Germline assignment: CDR1 SEHNR and CDR2 FQNEAQ (reference sequence). CDR3 residues: CASSLSGRSSGNTIYF. CDR3 in DNA: TGTGCCAGCAGCTTATCGGGACGCAGCTCTGGAAACACCATATATTTT.

V is TRBV4-2 and J is TRBJ2-5; no definite D call. The ends were cut back, 0 bases at V and 0 bases at J, with 8 bases in the middle. Looked up from germline, CDR1 is LGHNA and CDR2 is YNFKEQ. CDR3 size: 15 residues. The DNA for the CDR3 is TGTGCCAGCAGCCAAGATCCGGGCTACCAAGAGACCCAGTACTTC. Encoded protein: CASSQDPGYQETQYF.

This chain uses TRBV27 with TRBJ2-2, with 9 bases aligning to TRBD2. The CDR3 extends over 16 amino acids. The J segment lost 5 bases and the V segment lost 2 bases, leaving 6 bases of the junction unmatched. Germline V CDR1 and CDR2: MNHEY, SMNVEV (reference sequence). Here the CDR3 reads CASSLRGGVRTGELFF. Here the CDR3 DNA reads TGTGCCAGCAGTTTACGCGGGGGGGTCCGGACCGGGGAGCTGTTTTTT.

The V gene is TRBV7-9, the J gene TRBJ2-3; possible D gene TRBD1, 6 bases. This CDR3 region has 14 residues. Germline V lookup: CDR1 SEHNR, CDR2 FQNEAQ (reference sequence). Between the trimmed V and J ends, which lost 11 bases and 0 bases, there was a span of 15 bases. The CDR3 nucleotides are TGTGCCCTCCCAGGGACACTAAGCACAGATACGCAGTATTTT. Residues: CALPGTLSTDTQYF.

The chain recombines TRBV5-1 with TRBJ2-7; 12 bases align to TRBD1. The CDR3 sequence is 14 residues long. Germline V gene data show CDR1 as SGHRS and CDR2 as YFSETQ. Trimming cost V 3 bases and J 5 bases; bases outside gene matches: 3. The CDR3 region has the DNA TGCGCCAGCAGCTCCGGGACAGGGGGCCACGAGCAGTACTTC. As protein: CASSSGTGGHEQYF.

The chain is built from TRBV28 and TRBJ1-2, with D hard to call. V dropped 3 bases and J dropped 3 bases, with 8 bases sitting between them. The CDR3 extends over 13 amino acids. The germline gives CDR1 MDHEN, CDR2 SYDVKM. CDR3 DNA sequence: TGTGCCAGCAGTTTGGGGATTTACTATGGCTACACCTTC. Its protein is CASSLGIYYGYTF.